This T cell receptor beta chain comes out of a study of T-cell reconstitution after alpha-beta-depleted transplantation in children. This clonotype has ten or more counts. Germline-derived CDR1 and CDR2 are SQVTM and ANQGSEA. V lost 3 bases, J lost 0 bases, and 15 bases lay in between. The CDR3 totals 16 residues. Unique molecular identifiers tagged the TCRbeta library. In TCRdb, the PCR reads were re-called with MiXCR into one record per CDR3 protein. Of around 87,000 distinct CDR3 sequences in the sample, 7% to 9% were seen once. Material: PBMCs from the stem cell graft donor, obtained from the stem cell graft. This clonotype originated in a human donor who donated a stem cell graft to a child with congenital amegakaryocytic thrombocytopenia. The chain is built from TRBV29-1 and TRBJ2-1; D might be TRBD2 (6 bases). CDR3 sequence (DNA): TGCAGCGTTGAGGTCGGGGGACGGAGCTCCTACAATGAGCAGTTCTTC. As protein: CSVEVGGRSSYNEQFF.